This T cell receptor (beta chain) was profiled in a study of blood T cell repertoires in COVID-19. About the study: The samples span acute and convalescent COVID-19 from the United States, Italy and Spain. Sample material is recorded as cDNA or gDNA derived from T cells, B-cell-depleted T cells, or PBMCs.

Study processing details: Researchers report that nucleated cell counts were estimated from reference gene primer amplification. The data were produced by immunoSEQ multiplex PCR, yet TCRdb's version contains in-frame clones alone and is incomplete. V, J and clone size reflect that table, while D and trimming were determined from the DNA. Of some 290,000 clones in the sample, more than 75% are singletons; the top ten hold roughly 2%. This clone was detected a few times. Germline CDR1 is MGHRA and CDR2 is YSYEKL. V trimming: 1 base; J trimming: 5 bases; junction bases outside the gene matches: 7. The CDR3 is 15 residues long.

The V gene is TRBV4-1, the J gene TRBJ1-2; 7 bases are a match to TRBD1. This clonotype originated in a woman aged 35 to 49 with acute COVID-19. Sequencing was performed on PBMCs or T cells enriched from blood (not recorded which). As DNA, the CDR3 is TGCGCCAGCAGCCAAGGCGAGGGGGCCCAATATGGCTACACCTTC. This sequence encodes CASSQGEGAQYGYTF.